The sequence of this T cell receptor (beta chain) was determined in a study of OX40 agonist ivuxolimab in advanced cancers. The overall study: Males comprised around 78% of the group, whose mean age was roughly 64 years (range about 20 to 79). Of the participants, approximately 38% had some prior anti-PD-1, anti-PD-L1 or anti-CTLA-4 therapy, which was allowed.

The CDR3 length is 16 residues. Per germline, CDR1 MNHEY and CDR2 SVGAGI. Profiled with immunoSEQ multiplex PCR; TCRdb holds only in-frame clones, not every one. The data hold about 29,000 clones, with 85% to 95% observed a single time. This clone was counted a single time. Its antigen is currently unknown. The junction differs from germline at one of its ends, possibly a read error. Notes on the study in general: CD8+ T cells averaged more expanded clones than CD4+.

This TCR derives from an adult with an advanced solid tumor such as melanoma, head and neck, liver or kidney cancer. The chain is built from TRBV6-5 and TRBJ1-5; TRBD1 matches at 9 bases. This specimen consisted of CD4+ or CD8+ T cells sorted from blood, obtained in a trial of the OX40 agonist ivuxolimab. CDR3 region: CASRYWTGDDSQPQHF. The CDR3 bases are TGTGCCAGCAGATACTGGACAGGGGATGACAGTCAGCCCCAGCATTTT.